Listed here are 24 T cell receptor beta chains from one sample, sequenced in a study of T cells expressing NK-cell markers (dated by TCRdb to the early 2020s). Preparation of the library involved 5' RACE. Sequencing was carried out with an Illumina HiSeq 2000. TCRdb reprocessed the reads and lists each CDR3 protein sequence as a single entry, with no DNA. The sample table records roughly 110,000 distinct CDR3 sequences. The ten largest clones represent less than 20% of the sample. The sequencing input was blood T cells: a sorted CD56 or NKG2C T cell subset, CD4+ or CD8+ T cells, or bulk PBMC T cells (not recorded which). The receptors were sampled from a woman aged 18 to 75 in good health.

The genes are TRBV7-2 and TRBJ2-1; without DNA, the TCRdb call of TRBD1 cannot be checked. CDR1 and CDR2 (germline): SGHTA, FQGNSA. The CDR3 covers 14 residues. CDR3 residues: CASSNTGAYNEQFF.

The rearrangement joins TRBV4-2 to TRBJ2-1; lacking DNA, the TRBD2 call made by TCRdb goes unchecked. Germline assignment: CDR1 LGHNA and CDR2 YNFKEQ. This CDR3 spans 16 amino acids. The CDR3 spells CASSQAAGGGLDEQFF.

The V gene is TRBV9, the J gene TRBJ2-7; with no DNA, the TCRdb D assignment of TRBD2 cannot be verified. Germline V lookup: CDR1 SGDLS, CDR2 YYNGEE. CDR3 length equals 15 residues. The CDR3 here is CASSVAGGAGYEQYF.

V is TRBV5-4 and J is TRBJ2-6. This CDR3 has 13 residues. Germline assignment: CDR1 SGHNT and CDR2 YYREEE (reference sequence). CDR3 sequence: CASTSPGANVLTF.

The chain uses TRBV11-2 and TRBJ1-3; absent DNA, TCRdb's TRBD1 call cannot be checked. The V gene's germline CDR1 is SGHAT and CDR2 FQNNGV. This CDR3 has 15 residues. The CDR3 sequence: CASSWGPPEGNTIYF.

The chain's CDR3 is CASSLPTGNTGELFF. This chain links TRBV3-1 with TRBJ2-2; TCRdb picks TRBD1, but there is no DNA to check that call. CDR3 length: 15 residues. CDR1 and CDR2 from the germline V gene are LGHDT and YNNKEL (reference sequence).

The chain uses TRBV4-3 and TRBJ2-7. Per germline, CDR1 LGHNA and CDR2 YSLEER. The CDR3 spans 15 residues. This CDR3 reads CASSQVFATAYEQYF.

The chain is built from TRBV20-1 and TRBJ2-5; with no DNA, the TCRdb D assignment of TRBD2 cannot be verified. This CDR3 contains 14 residues. Germline lookup yields CDR1 DFQATT and CDR2 SNEGSKA (reference sequence). This CDR3 is CSARGRGVQETQYF.

V usage is TRBV7-9 and J usage is TRBJ2-2. Germline V lookup: CDR1 SEHNR, CDR2 FQNEAQ (reference sequence). This CDR3 is 16 amino acids long. The CDR3 reads CASSMDRRISTGELFF.

CDR3 amino acids: CASSLGDHGLNTEAFF. The V call is TRBV12-3 or TRBV12-4, the J call TRBJ1-1. The CDR3 consists of 16 residues.

The V and J genes are TRBV5-6 and TRBJ2-5; TCRdb picks TRBD1, but there is no DNA to check that call. The CDR3 extends over 16 amino acids. The germline V gene has CDR1 SGHDT and CDR2 YYEEEE. This chain's CDR3 is CASSLGQGVDEETQYF.

The chain's CDR3 is CSARGLAGGRLHTHTADTQYF. The rearrangement uses TRBV20-1 and TRBJ2-3; TCRdb proposes TRBD2, but this gene call is untestable without DNA. There are 21 residues in the CDR3. CDR1 DFQATT and CDR2 SNEGSKA come from the germline V gene (reference sequence).

This chain joins TRBV14 and TRBJ2-1; the D call of TRBD2 rests on TCRdb alone, since no DNA is present to check it. CDR3 length equals 15 residues. From germline, CDR1 is SGHDN and CDR2 FVKESK. The CDR3 loop reads CASRIGVAGSDEQFF.

This CDR3 reads CASSQVGRTPNEQFF. The chain joins TRBV4-3 to TRBJ2-1. This CDR3 spans 15 amino acids. CDR1 LGHNA and CDR2 YSLEER come from the germline V gene.

The V and J genes are TRBV9 and TRBJ2-1; the TCRdb call, TRBD2, lacks DNA for checking. The CDR3 spans 16 residues. The germline gives CDR1 SGDLS, CDR2 YYNGEE. CDR3 amino acids: CASSPEGPILYNEQFF.

This chain joins TRBV4-3 and TRBJ2-5. The length of the CDR3 is 15 residues. Germline CDR1 is LGHNA and CDR2 is YSLEER. The CDR3 sequence: CASSPGNLGWETQYF.

This sequence joins TRBV7-2 and TRBJ2-1. Germline CDR1 SGHTA, CDR2 FQGNSA. There are 15 residues in the CDR3. CDR3 in amino acids: CASSSYYRGDNEQFF.

The gene calls are TRBV10-3 and TRBJ2-1; TCRdb's assignment of TRBD2 cannot be checked, as there is no DNA. This CDR3 comprises 18 residues. CDR1 and CDR2 (germline): ENHRY, SYGVKD. The CDR3 here is CAISERVERGSSYNEQFF.

V and J are TRBV7-9 and TRBJ2-1; there is no DNA to check the TCRdb D call of TRBD1. There are 17 residues in the CDR3. Germline V lookup: CDR1 SEHNR, CDR2 FQNEAQ (reference sequence). This CDR3 is CASSTTLDRGLDYEQFF. Full variable domain (outside the CDR3, taken from reference TRBV7-9 and TRBJ2-1): DTGVSQNPRHKITKRGQNVTFRCDPISEHNRLYWYRQTLGQGPEFLTYFQNEAQLEKSRLLSDRFSAERPKGSFSTLEIQRTEQGDSAMYLCASSTTLDRGLDYEQFFGPGTRLTVL.

The chain joins TRBV10-3 to TRBJ2-3; the TCRdb call, TRBD1, lacks DNA for checking. Per the germline V gene, CDR1 is ENHRY and CDR2 is SYGVKD. This CDR3 is 17 amino acids long. CDR3 region: CAISESTGGLWTDTQYF.

The genes are TRBV5-4 and TRBJ2-2. This CDR3 comprises 14 residues. Germline V gene sequence: CDR1 SGHNT, CDR2 YYREEE (reference sequence). CDR3 sequence reads: CASSLGRNTGELFF.

The V gene is TRBV29-1, the J gene TRBJ2-2; lacking DNA, the TRBD1 call made by TCRdb goes unchecked. The CDR3 runs 13 residues. In germline, CDR1 is SQVTM, CDR2 ANQGSEA. CDR3: CSVYRGNTGELFF.

The chain has TRBV7-9 and TRBJ1-1; with no DNA, the TCRdb D assignment of TRBD1 cannot be verified. This CDR3 has 14 amino acids. The germline V gene has CDR1 SEHNR and CDR2 FQNEAQ (reference sequence). CDR3 loop: CASVLGGTSTEAFF.

CDR3 region: CSVEDGIAGVRRETQYF. The chain joins TRBV29-1 to TRBJ2-5; the D call from TCRdb, TRBD2, cannot be confirmed without DNA. The CDR3 covers 17 residues. Germline loops: CDR1 SQVTM, CDR2 ANQGSEA.